Each of the 14 T cell receptor beta chains below was sequenced from the same sample in a study of T-cell memory formation after mild COVID-19. TCRdb ran MiXCR on the 5' RACE reads and lists one entry per CDR3 protein. This sample yields over 45,000 distinct CDR3 sequences, of which roughly 25% are seen a single time; roughly 43% belongs to the top ten. Sequenced material: PBMCs or a T cell subset sorted from them (not recorded which). These receptors were obtained from a man younger than 30 who had mild COVID-19 (a few samples of this study predate the infection). Cell type and time point are not known.

This clonotype was counted a few times. The chain is built from TRBV12-3 or TRBV12-4 and TRBJ2-5; D might be TRBD1 (6 bases). V was clipped by 8 bases and J by 5 bases, with 15 bases between them. The CDR3 contains 13 residues. CDR3 region: CASLGHRSETQYF. CDR3 in DNA: TGTGCCAGCCTGGGACACCGTAGCGAGACCCAGTACTTC.

Written as DNA, the CDR3 is TGTGCCAGCTCCAGCGGACCTTTCACTGAAGCTTTCTTT. As protein: CASSSGPFTEAFF. J is TRBJ1-1 and V is TRBV19; D not certain. The germline V gene has CDR1 LNHDA and CDR2 SQIVND (reference sequence). Trimming left V 9 bases short and J 4 bases short, with 15 bases between. This CDR3 contains 13 residues.

In its sample, this clonotype was seen a few times. The rearrangement joins TRBV2 to TRBJ2-7, with 10 bases fitting TRBD1. V lost 6 bases to trimming and J lost 6 bases; unmatched junction nucleotides: 14. Germline CDR1 reads SNHLY; CDR2 reads FYNNEI. There are 16 residues in the CDR3. DNA for the CDR3: TGTGCCAGCAGCCTGTTTGGGACAGGGGTGGAGTCCGAGCAGTACTTC. Translated: CASSLFGTGVESEQYF.

The chain links TRBV7-9 to TRBJ1-2, with D possibly TRBD1 on 5 matching bases. Germline V gene lookup returns CDR1 SEHNR and CDR2 FQNEAQ (reference sequence). Trimming stripped 5 bases from V and 8 bases from J, with 9 bases between. CDR3 length: 11 amino acids. The CDR3 is CASSAYRGYTF. CDR3 DNA: TGTGCCAGCAGCGCCTACAGGGGCTACACCTTC.

The V call is TRBV5-4, the J call TRBJ2-7, with 7 bases identical to TRBD2. This CDR3 spans 15 amino acids. Germline V gene data show CDR1 as SGHNT and CDR2 as YYREEE (reference sequence). The V gene end was trimmed by 0 bases and the J gene end by 3 bases; junction bases not matched to a gene: 6. The CDR3 loop is CASSLEAGVNYEQYF. CDR3 coding DNA: TGTGCCAGCAGCTTGGAGGCGGGGGTTAACTACGAGCAGTACTTC.

The rearrangement uses TRBV19 and TRBJ2-1; D is unresolved. Trimming stripped 3 bases from V and 2 bases from J, with 8 bases between. The CDR3 consists of 14 residues. The V gene's germline CDR1 is LNHDA and CDR2 SQIVND (reference sequence). In DNA form, the CDR3 reads TGTGCCAGTAGTATGGGCAGTACCTACAATGAGCAGTTCTTC. Translation: CASSMGSTYNEQFF.

This clonotype was observed a few times. This sequence joins TRBV7-9 and TRBJ2-1; the match to TRBD2 covers 9 bases. The CDR3 contains 14 residues. Germline CDR1 and CDR2: SEHNR and FQNEAQ (reference sequence). V lost 3 bases, J lost 8 bases, and 5 bases stayed unmatched. The CDR3 bases are TGTGCCAGCAGCTTTGGCGGGGGGGCGTATGAGCAGTTCTTC. Encoded protein: CASSFGGGAYEQFF.

The chain employs TRBV6-1 and TRBJ1-6, with D unresolved. The CDR3 extends over 11 amino acids. The V gene lost 5 bases and the J gene lost 7 bases, with 3 bases spanning the gap. Germline CDR1 and CDR2: MNHNS and SASEGT. The CDR3 sequence: CASSYNSPLHF. The CDR3 region has the DNA TGTGCCAGCAGTTACAATTCACCCCTCCACTTT.

The V gene is TRBV7-2, the J gene TRBJ2-5; TRBD2 agrees at 7 bases. This CDR3 has 15 amino acids. J lost 5 bases, V lost 5 bases, and 11 bases had no gene match. Germline V gene lookup returns CDR1 SGHTA and CDR2 FQGNSA. The CDR3 DNA sequence: TGTGCCAGCAGCCCGGACCCCAGCGGGGAGGAGACCCAGTACTTC. Protein sequence: CASSPDPSGEETQYF.

The chain has TRBV6-5 and TRBJ2-1, with 7 positions matching TRBD2. V lost 6 bases and J lost 10; bases outside the gene matches: 12. Looked up from germline, CDR1 is MNHEY and CDR2 is SVGAGI. The CDR3 length is 14 residues. CDR3 region: CASSTVGGTNEQFF. As DNA, the CDR3 is TGTGCCAGCAGCACAGTGGGGGGGACGAACGAGCAGTTCTTC.

This clonotype has only a few counts. The chain couples TRBV20-1 to TRBJ2-2; 9 nucleotides line up with TRBD1. The ends lost 3 bases at V and 4 bases at J; junction bases unmatched: 9. CDR1 DFQATT and CDR2 SNEGSKA come from the germline V gene (reference sequence). The CDR3 sequence is 16 residues long. In DNA form, the CDR3 reads TGCAGTGCTAGGGCCGGGACAGGGTCCGCCACCGGGGAGCTGTTTTTT. Its translation is CSARAGTGSATGELFF.

The rearrangement links TRBV20-1 to TRBJ2-1, with 8 bases identical to TRBD2. Germline CDR1 DFQATT, CDR2 SNEGSKA (reference sequence). Trimming took 0 bases from V and 2 from J; bases not matched to a gene: 9. The CDR3 runs to 17 residues. CDR3 sequence (DNA): TGCAGTGCTAGAGATCATCAGCGGGGGACCCCCTACAATGAGCAGTTCTTC. As protein: CSARDHQRGTPYNEQFF.

V usage is TRBV4-1 and J usage is TRBJ2-3, with a possible D match to TRBD1 (5 bases). The germline gives CDR1 MGHRA, CDR2 YSYEKL. Trimming left V 1 base short and J 2 bases short, with 10 bases between. CDR3 length: 15 residues. This CDR3 is CASSQGQGATDTQYF. The CDR3 DNA is TGCGCCAGCAGCCAAGGGCAGGGTGCCACAGATACGCAGTATTTT.

The chain has TRBV29-1 and TRBJ1-2; TRBD1 matches at 7 bases. Germline V gene lookup returns CDR1 SQVTM and CDR2 ANQGSEA. V was clipped by 5 bases and J by 2 bases; unmatched bases: 2. The CDR3 length is 12 residues. CDR3 bases: TGCAGCGTTCCACAGGGGAACTATGGCTACACCTTC. This gives the protein CSVPQGNYGYTF.